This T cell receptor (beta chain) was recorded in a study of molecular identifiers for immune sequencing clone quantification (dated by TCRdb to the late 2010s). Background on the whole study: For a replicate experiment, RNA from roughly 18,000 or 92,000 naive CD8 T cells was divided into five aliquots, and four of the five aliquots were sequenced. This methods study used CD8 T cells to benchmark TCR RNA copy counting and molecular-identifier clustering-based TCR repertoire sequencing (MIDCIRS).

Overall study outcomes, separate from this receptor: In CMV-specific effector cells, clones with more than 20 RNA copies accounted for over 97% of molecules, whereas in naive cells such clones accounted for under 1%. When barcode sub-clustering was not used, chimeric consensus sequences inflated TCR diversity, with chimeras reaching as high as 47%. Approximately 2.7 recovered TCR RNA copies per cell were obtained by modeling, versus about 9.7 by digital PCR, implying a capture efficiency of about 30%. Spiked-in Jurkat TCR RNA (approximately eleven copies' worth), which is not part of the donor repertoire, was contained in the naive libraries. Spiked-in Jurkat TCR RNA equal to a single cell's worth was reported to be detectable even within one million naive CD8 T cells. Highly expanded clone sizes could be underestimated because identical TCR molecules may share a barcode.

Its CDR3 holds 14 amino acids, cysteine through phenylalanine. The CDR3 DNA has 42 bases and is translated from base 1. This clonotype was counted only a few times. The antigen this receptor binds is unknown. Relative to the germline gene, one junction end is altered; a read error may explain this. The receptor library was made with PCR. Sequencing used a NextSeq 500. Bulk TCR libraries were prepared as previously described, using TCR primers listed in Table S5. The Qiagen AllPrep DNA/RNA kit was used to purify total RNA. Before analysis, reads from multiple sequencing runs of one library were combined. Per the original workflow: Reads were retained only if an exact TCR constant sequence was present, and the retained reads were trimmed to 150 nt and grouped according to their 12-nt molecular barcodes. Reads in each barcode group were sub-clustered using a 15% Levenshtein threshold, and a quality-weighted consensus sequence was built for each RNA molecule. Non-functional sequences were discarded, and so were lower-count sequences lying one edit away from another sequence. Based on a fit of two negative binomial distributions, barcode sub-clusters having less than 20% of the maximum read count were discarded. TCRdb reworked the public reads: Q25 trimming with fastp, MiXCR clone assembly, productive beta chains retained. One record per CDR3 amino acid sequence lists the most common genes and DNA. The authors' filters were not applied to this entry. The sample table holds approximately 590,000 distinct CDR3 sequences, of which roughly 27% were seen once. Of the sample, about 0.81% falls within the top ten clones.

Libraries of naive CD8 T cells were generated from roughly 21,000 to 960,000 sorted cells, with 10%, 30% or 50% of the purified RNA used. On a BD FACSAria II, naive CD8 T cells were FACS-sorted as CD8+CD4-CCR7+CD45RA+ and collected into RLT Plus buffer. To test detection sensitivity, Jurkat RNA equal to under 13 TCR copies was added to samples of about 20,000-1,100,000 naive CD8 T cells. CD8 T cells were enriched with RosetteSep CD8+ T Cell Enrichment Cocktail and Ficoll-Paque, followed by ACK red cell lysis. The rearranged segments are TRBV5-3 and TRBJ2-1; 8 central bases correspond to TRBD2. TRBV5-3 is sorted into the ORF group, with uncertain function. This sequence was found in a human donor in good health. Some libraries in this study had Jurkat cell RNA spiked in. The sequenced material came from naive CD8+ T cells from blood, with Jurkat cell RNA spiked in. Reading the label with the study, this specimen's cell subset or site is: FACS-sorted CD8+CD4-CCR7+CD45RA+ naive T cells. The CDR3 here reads CASSFWREDNEQFF. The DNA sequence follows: TGTGCCAGCAGCTTTTGGCGGGAGGACAATGAGCAGTTCTTC.